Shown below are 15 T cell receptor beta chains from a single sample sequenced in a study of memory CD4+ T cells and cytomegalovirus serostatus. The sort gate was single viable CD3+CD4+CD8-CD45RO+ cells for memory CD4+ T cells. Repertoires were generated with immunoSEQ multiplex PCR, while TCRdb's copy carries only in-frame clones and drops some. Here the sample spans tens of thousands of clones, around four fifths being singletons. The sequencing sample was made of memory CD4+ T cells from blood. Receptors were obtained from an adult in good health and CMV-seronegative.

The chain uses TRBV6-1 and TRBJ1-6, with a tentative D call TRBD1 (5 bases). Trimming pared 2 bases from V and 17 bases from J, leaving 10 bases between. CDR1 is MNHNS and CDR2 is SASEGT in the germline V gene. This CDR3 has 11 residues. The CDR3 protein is CASSEQGPFHF. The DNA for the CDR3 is TGTGCCAGCAGTGAACAGGGTCCTTTCCACTTT.

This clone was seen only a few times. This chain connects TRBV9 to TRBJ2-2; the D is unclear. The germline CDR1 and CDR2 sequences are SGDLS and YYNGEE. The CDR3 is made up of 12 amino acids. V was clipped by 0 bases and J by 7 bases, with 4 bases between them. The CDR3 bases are TGTGCCAGCAGCGTAGTCGGCGGGGAGCTGTTTTTT. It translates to CASSVVGGELFF. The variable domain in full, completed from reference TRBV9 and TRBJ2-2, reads DSGVTQTPKHLITATGQRVTLRCSPRSGDLSVYWYQQSLDQGLQFLIQYYNGEERAKGNILERFSAQQFPDLHSELNLSSLELGDSALYFCASSVVGGELFFGEGSRLTVL.

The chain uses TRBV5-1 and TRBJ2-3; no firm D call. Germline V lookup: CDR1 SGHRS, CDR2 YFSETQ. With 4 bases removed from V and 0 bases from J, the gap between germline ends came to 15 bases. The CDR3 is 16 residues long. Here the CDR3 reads CASSVPRASSTDTQYF. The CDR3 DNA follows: TGCGCCAGCAGCGTCCCTAGAGCTTCTAGCACAGATACGCAGTATTTT.

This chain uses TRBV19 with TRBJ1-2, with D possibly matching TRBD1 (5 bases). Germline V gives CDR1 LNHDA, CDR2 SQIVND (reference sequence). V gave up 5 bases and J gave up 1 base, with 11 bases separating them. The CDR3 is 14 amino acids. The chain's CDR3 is CASSPGGGNYGYTF. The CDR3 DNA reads TGTGCCAGTAGTCCAGGCGGGGGTAACTATGGCTACACCTTC.

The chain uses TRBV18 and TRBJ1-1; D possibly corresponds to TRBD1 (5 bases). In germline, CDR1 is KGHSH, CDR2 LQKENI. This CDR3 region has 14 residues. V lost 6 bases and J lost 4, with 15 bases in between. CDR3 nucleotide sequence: TGTGCCAGCTCGCTTACGACAGATTTCACTGAAGCTTTCTTT. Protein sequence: CASSLTTDFTEAFF. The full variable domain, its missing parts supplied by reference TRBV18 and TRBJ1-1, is NAGVMQNPRHLVRRRGQEARLRCSPMKGHSHVYWYRQLPEEGLKFMVYLQKENIIDESGMPKERFSAEFPKEGPSILRIQQVVRGDSAAYFCASSLTTDFTEAFFGQGTRLTVV.

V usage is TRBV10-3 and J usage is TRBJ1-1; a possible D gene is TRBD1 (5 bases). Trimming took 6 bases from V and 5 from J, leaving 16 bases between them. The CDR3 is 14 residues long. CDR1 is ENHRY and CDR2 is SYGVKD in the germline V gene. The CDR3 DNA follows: TGTGCCATCAGGTCGCCGGGGGAGTTGACTGAAGCTTTCTTT. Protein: CAIRSPGELTEAFF.

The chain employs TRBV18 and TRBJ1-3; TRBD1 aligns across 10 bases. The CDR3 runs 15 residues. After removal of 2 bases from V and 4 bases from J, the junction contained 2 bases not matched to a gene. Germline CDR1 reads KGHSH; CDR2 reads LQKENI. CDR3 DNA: TGTGCCAGCTCACCAGGACAGGGGGAAGGAAACACCATATATTTT. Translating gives CASSPGQGEGNTIYF.

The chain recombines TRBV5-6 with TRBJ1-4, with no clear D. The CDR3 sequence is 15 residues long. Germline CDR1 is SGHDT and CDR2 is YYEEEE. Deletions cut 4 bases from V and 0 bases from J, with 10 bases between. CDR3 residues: CASSLKLSTNEKLFF. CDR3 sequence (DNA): TGTGCCAGCAGCCTAAAACTATCAACTAATGAAAAACTGTTTTTT. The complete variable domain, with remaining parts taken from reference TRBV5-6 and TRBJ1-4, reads DAGVTQSPTHLIKTRGQQVTLRCSPKSGHDTVSWYQQALGQGPQFIFQYYEEEERQRGNFPDRFSGHQFPNYSSELNVNALLLGDSALYLCASSLKLSTNEKLFFGSGTQLSVL.

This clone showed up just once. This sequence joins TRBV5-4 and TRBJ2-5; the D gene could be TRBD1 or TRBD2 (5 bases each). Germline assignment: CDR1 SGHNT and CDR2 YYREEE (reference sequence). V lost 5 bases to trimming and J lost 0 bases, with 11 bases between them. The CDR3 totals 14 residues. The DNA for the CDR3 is TGTGCCAGCAGTATGGGACCAAACCAAGAGACCCAGTACTTC. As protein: CASSMGPNQETQYF.

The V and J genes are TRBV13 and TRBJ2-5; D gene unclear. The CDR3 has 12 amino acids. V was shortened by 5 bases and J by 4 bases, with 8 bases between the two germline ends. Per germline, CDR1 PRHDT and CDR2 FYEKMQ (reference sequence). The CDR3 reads CASSPSRETQYF. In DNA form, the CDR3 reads TGTGCCAGCAGCCCCTCCCGAGAGACCCAGTACTTC.

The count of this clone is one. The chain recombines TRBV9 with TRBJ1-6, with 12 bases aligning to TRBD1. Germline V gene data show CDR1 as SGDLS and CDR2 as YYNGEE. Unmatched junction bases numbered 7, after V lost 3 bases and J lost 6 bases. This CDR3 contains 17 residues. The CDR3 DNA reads TGTGCCAGCAGCGGGGACAGGGGGCTCCCTGGTAATTCACCCCTCCACTTT. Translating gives CASSGDRGLPGNSPLHF.

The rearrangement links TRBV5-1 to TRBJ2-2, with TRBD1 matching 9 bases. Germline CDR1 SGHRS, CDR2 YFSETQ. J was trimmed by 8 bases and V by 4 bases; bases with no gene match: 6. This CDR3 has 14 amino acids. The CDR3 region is CASSPGQGTGELFF. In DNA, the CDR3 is TGCGCCAGCAGCCCTGGACAGGGGACTGGGGAGCTGTTTTTT.

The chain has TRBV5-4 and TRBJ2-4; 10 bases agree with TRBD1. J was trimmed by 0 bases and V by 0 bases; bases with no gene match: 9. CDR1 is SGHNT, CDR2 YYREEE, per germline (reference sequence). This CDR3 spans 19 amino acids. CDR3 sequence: CASSLARGTGVLAKNIQYF. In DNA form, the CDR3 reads TGTGCCAGCAGCTTGGCCCGCGGGACAGGGGTTTTAGCCAAAAACATTCAGTACTTC.

The CDR3 region is CASSRTGGPYEQYF. The DNA for the CDR3 is TGTGCCAGCAGCCGGACAGGGGGACCCTACGAGCAGTACTTC. V usage is TRBV7-9 and J usage is TRBJ2-7; 10 nucleotides agree with TRBD1. After removal of 5 bases from V and 2 bases from J, the junction contained 3 bases not matched to a gene. This CDR3 contains 14 residues. Germline V gene data show CDR1 as SEHNR and CDR2 as FQNEAQ (reference sequence).

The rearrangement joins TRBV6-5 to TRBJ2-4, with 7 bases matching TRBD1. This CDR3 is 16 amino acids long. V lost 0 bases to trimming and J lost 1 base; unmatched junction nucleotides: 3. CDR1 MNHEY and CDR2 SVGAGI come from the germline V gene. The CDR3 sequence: CASSYSKGAAKNIQYF. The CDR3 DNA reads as TGTGCCAGCAGTTACTCGAAGGGGGCGGCCAAAAACATTCAGTACTTC.